Listed here is a single T cell receptor (beta chain). The source of the sample is a study of CD8 T cells in Susac syndrome. An input of about 0.5 to 1 ug of RNA was subjected to reverse transcription using random hexamers. TCRdb used MiXCR to reprocess the immunoSEQ multiplex PCR reads, holding one entry per CDR3 protein. The repertoire includes about 280,000 distinct CDR3 sequences, about 85% of them detected once, and around 0.12% sits in the top ten. Germline values: CDR1 SEHNR, CDR2 FQNEAQ (reference sequence). V shed 4 bases and J shed 2 bases, with 24 bases lying between them. This CDR3 contains 18 residues.

The genes are TRBV7-9 and TRBJ2-7; D might be TRBD1 (6 bases). This sequence was found in a human donor with multiple sclerosis. Sample: CD8+ T cells from PBMCs. The CDR3 nucleotides are TGTGCCAGCAGCTCTCCGGCCGGGACAAATTTGTACCCCTACGAGCAGTACTTC. Encoded protein: CASSSPAGTNLYPYEQYF. Variable domain in full (rest from reference TRBV7-9 and TRBJ2-7): DTGVSQNPRHKITKRGQNVTFRCDPISEHNRLYWYRQTLGQGPEFLTYFQNEAQLEKSRLLSDRFSAERPKGSFSTLEIQRTEQGDSAMYLCASSSPAGTNLYPYEQYFGPGTRLTVT.